These 25 T cell receptor beta chains came from one sample sequenced in a study of blood T cell repertoires in COVID-19. This table comes from immunoSEQ multiplex PCR, and its TCRdb copy is limited to in-frame clones, with some not included. The data contain around 200,000 clones, approximately 80% of them singletons. Sequencing was carried out using peripheral blood. The receptors come from a human donor in a cohort sampled during active COVID-19.

This chain links TRBV20-1 with TRBJ2-7, with 9 bases aligning to TRBD2. V shed 3 bases and J 0 bases; nucleotides not matched to a gene: 6. The germline V gene encodes CDR1 DFQATT and CDR2 SNEGSKA (reference sequence). This CDR3 region has 15 residues. Written as DNA, the CDR3 is TGCAGTGCTAGTGCTAGCGGGGTGGACTCCTACGAGCAGTACTTC. Encoded protein: CSASASGVDSYEQYF.

The chain recombines TRBV7-8 with TRBJ1-5; D might be TRBD1 (5 bases). V was cut by 1 base and J by 5 bases, with 6 bases left in between. The germline gives CDR1 SGHVS, CDR2 FQNEAQ. The CDR3 length is 13 residues. CDR3 protein: CASSLVRDQPQHF. CDR3 nucleotide sequence: TGTGCCAGCAGCTTAGTCAGGGATCAGCCCCAGCATTTT.

The rearrangement joins TRBV11-2 to TRBJ1-2; 9 positions agree with TRBD1. Trimming took 3 bases from V and 0 from J; bases not matched to a gene: 2. The CDR3 spans 15 residues. Germline V CDR1 and CDR2: SGHAT, FQNNGV. Here the CDR3 DNA reads TGTGCCAGCAGCTTCTGGACAGGGGCTAACTATGGCTACACCTTC. Amino acids: CASSFWTGANYGYTF.

A few counts support this clone. The rearrangement uses TRBV27 and TRBJ2-7; 9 bases map to TRBD2. This CDR3 is 14 amino acids long. Germline CDR1 and CDR2: MNHEY and SMNVEV (reference sequence). The V gene end was trimmed by 6 bases and the J gene end by 3 bases; junction bases not matched to a gene: 6. The CDR3 here is CASRASGGLYEQYF. The CDR3 DNA reads TGTGCCAGCAGGGCCAGCGGGGGGCTCTACGAGCAGTACTTC.

The J gene is TRBJ2-2, the V gene TRBV6-5; a possible D gene is TRBD1 (5 bases). The CDR3 is 13 amino acids. Germline loops: CDR1 MNHEY, CDR2 SVGAGI. The ends were cut back, 6 bases at V and 4 bases at J, with 9 bases in the middle. The DNA for the CDR3 is TGTGCCAGCAGACGGACAAGCACCGGGGAGCTGTTTTTT. Translation gives CASRRTSTGELFF.

The V gene is TRBV19, the J gene TRBJ1-2; the D gene is possibly TRBD1 (5 bases). Looked up from germline, CDR1 is LNHDA and CDR2 is SQIVND (reference sequence). The V and J ends lost 5 bases and 4 bases respectively, with 14 bases between them. The CDR3 spans 14 residues. DNA of the CDR3: TGTGCCAGTAGTTCACCTGGGGGGTCCTATGGCTACACCTTC. Translating it yields CASSSPGGSYGYTF.

The chain has TRBV3-1 (or the pseudogene TRBV3-2) and TRBJ1-3; 7 bases are shared with TRBD1. V lost 2 bases to trimming and J lost 3 bases; unmatched junction nucleotides: 1. In germline, CDR1 is LGHDT, CDR2 YNNKEL (reference sequence). This CDR3 is 14 amino acids long. The CDR3 coding sequence is TGTGCCAGCAGCCAATCAGGGGGTGGAAACACCATATATTTT. Amino acid sequence: CASSQSGGGNTIYF.

The genes are TRBV19 and TRBJ1-5, with D uncertain. Germline V CDR1 and CDR2: LNHDA, SQIVND (reference sequence). CDR3 size: 14 residues. Trimming removed 3 bases at V and 4 bases at J, with 10 bases between. The CDR3 spells CASSIIGRNQPQHF. CDR3 in DNA: TGTGCCAGTAGTATTATTGGCCGAAATCAGCCCCAGCATTTT.

J is TRBJ2-3 and V is TRBV6-6, with 12 bases aligning to TRBD2. Germline V CDR1 and CDR2: MNHNY, SVGAGI (reference sequence). The length of the CDR3 is 15 residues. The V segment lost 8 bases and the J segment 4 bases; nucleotides outside the gene matches: 7. The CDR3 sequence: CASHPSGGEADTQYF. Here the CDR3 DNA reads TGTGCCAGCCACCCTAGCGGGGGGGAAGCAGATACGCAGTATTTT.

There are a few counts of this clone. V usage is TRBV6-6 and J usage is TRBJ2-1; D not resolved. This CDR3 comprises 12 residues. Germline V gene lookup returns CDR1 MNHNY and CDR2 SVGAGI (reference sequence). Trimming removed 6 bases from V and 5 bases from J, with 8 bases in between. The chain's CDR3 is CASRSRDNEQFF. The CDR3 nucleotides are TGTGCCAGCAGGTCCCGCGACAATGAGCAGTTCTTC.

V usage is TRBV19 and J usage is TRBJ2-1; the match to TRBD2 covers 11 bases. Germline V gene lookup returns CDR1 LNHDA and CDR2 SQIVND (reference sequence). The trim removed 10 bases at V and 3 bases at J, leaving 5 bases unmatched. This CDR3 region has 14 residues. The CDR3 loop reads CATYSGGDYNEQFF. The CDR3 DNA is TGTGCCACTTATAGCGGGGGGGACTACAATGAGCAGTTCTTC.

V gene TRBV10-2 combines with J gene TRBJ1-2, with D possibly matching TRBD1 (6 bases). The V end was cut by 0 bases, the J end by 8 bases, with 13 bases between. The CDR3 contains 14 residues. Germline V gene lookup returns CDR1 WSHSY and CDR2 SAAADI. CDR3 coding DNA: TGCGCCAGCAGTGAGTCCTTGGCAGGGGTCGGCTACACCTTC. Its translation is CASSESLAGVGYTF.

The chain employs TRBV4-1 and TRBJ1-1; TRBD1 is a possible D gene (5 bases). CDR1 is MGHRA, CDR2 YSYEKL, per germline. Trimming pared 0 bases from V and 3 bases from J, leaving 14 bases between. This CDR3 has 16 amino acids. The CDR3, as DNA: TGCGCCAGCAGCCAAGAGGCAGGGCTGGGATACACTGAAGCTTTCTTT. Translating gives CASSQEAGLGYTEAFF.

The chain has TRBV6-5 and TRBJ2-2; maybe TRBD1 (5 bases). The V gene's germline CDR1 is MNHEY and CDR2 SVGAGI. The CDR3 has 16 residues. The germline V and J ends were trimmed by 2 bases and 5 bases, with 15 bases remaining between them. The chain's CDR3 is CASSYPQGVITGELFF. As DNA, the CDR3 is TGTGCCAGCAGTTACCCCCAGGGTGTAATAACCGGGGAGCTGTTTTTT.

This chain connects TRBV2 to TRBJ2-7, with 16 nucleotides matching TRBD2. The germline V gene encodes CDR1 SNHLY and CDR2 FYNNEI. The CDR3 is 16 amino acids. V trimming: 7 bases; J trimming: 3 bases; junction bases outside the gene matches: 6. The CDR3 protein is CASTGLAGGLGYEQYF. The CDR3 DNA reads TGTGCCAGCACGGGACTAGCGGGGGGGCTAGGCTACGAGCAGTACTTC.

The V call is TRBV5-1, the J call TRBJ2-7; D may be TRBD2 (5 bases). Trimming cost V 0 bases and J 7 bases, with 14 bases left between them. The CDR3 is made up of 14 amino acids. The germline V gene encodes CDR1 SGHRS and CDR2 YFSETQ. CDR3 loop: CASSLGDTRGEQYF. The DNA of the CDR3 is TGCGCCAGCAGCTTGGGGGATACCCGAGGGGAGCAGTACTTC.

The V gene is TRBV7-9, the J gene TRBJ2-7; D gene uncertain. Per the germline V gene, CDR1 is SEHNR and CDR2 is FQNEAQ (reference sequence). The CDR3 is made up of 13 amino acids. The ends were cut back, 6 bases at V and 3 bases at J, with 12 bases in the middle. CDR3 coding DNA: TGTGCCAGCAGTCACCCGGAGCACTACGAGCAGTACTTC. It translates to CASSHPEHYEQYF.

The chain is built from TRBV29-1 and TRBJ2-1; 8 bases are shared with TRBD1. CDR3 size: 15 residues. V lost 6 bases and J lost 0; bases outside the gene matches: 7. CDR1 SQVTM and CDR2 ANQGSEA come from the germline V gene. CDR3 DNA sequence: TGCAGCGTCGGGACAGGAATTAGCTCCTACAATGAGCAGTTCTTC. This translates into CSVGTGISSYNEQFF.

The chain has TRBV12-3 or TRBV12-4 and TRBJ1-2; unclear D gene. The CDR3 is 13 residues long. V lost 6 bases and J lost 2, with 10 bases in between. The CDR3 protein is CASRRTVNYGYTF. The CDR3 coding sequence is TGTGCCAGCAGACGGACTGTCAACTATGGCTACACCTTC.

Notes on this clone: The sample has other DNA sequences that encode this CDR3 too. The chain employs TRBV10-3 and TRBJ1-5; possibly TRBD1 for D (5 bases). The CDR3 runs to 13 residues. From germline, CDR1 is ENHRY and CDR2 SYGVKD. V shed 2 bases and J shed 4 bases, with 6 bases lying between them. Here the CDR3 reads CAISEAGNQPQHF. In DNA, the CDR3 is TGTGCCATCAGTGAGGCAGGGAATCAGCCCCAGCATTTT.

J is TRBJ1-1 and V is TRBV2; TRBD1 is a possible D gene (5 bases). Germline V lookup: CDR1 SNHLY, CDR2 FYNNEI. This CDR3 is built from 15 residues. Between the trimmed V and J ends, which lost 4 bases and 5 bases, there was a span of 17 bases. CDR3 in amino acids: CASSAEDTLGTEAFF. The CDR3 DNA is TGTGCCAGCAGTGCAGAGGACACGTTAGGGACTGAAGCTTTCTTT.

This chain joins TRBV4-1 and TRBJ1-1, with D tentatively TRBD1 (5 bases). This CDR3 has 18 residues. Trimming removed 2 bases from V and 3 bases from J, with 22 bases in between. Germline CDR1 reads MGHRA; CDR2 reads YSYEKL. The DNA for the CDR3 is TGCGCCAGCAGCCAACTTATTGGGGGAGGAGGTGGGGACACTGAAGCTTTCTTT. Translated, it gives CASSQLIGGGGGDTEAFF.

This rearrangement joins TRBV7-9 to TRBJ2-7; 10 bases map to TRBD1. V lost 1 base and J lost 3; bases outside the gene matches: 3. The germline V gene has CDR1 SEHNR and CDR2 FQNEAQ (reference sequence). The CDR3 spans 15 residues. The CDR3 sequence: CASSLGQGAIYEQYF. As DNA, the CDR3 is TGTGCCAGCAGCTTAGGACAGGGGGCAATCTACGAGCAGTACTTC.

This clone showed up just once. This chain joins TRBV7-3 and TRBJ2-3, with 16 bases identical to TRBD2. Losses at the gene ends were 2 bases for V and 4 bases for J; bases not matched to a gene: 0. Germline CDR1 and CDR2: SGHTA and FQGTGA. The CDR3 length is 16 residues. CDR3 nucleotide sequence: TGTGCCAGCAGCTTAGGGACTAGCGGGGGGGCAGATACGCAGTATTTT. It encodes CASSLGTSGGADTQYF.

The chain combines TRBV10-3 with TRBJ2-7; possible D gene TRBD2, 6 bases. Germline assignment: CDR1 ENHRY and CDR2 SYGVKD. Trimming took off 3 bases at V and 7 bases at J, with 10 bases between the two ends. This CDR3 has 12 residues. CDR3 sequence reads: CAISEGAGEQYF. CDR3 in DNA: TGTGCCATCAGTGAAGGGGCGGGGGAGCAGTACTTC.